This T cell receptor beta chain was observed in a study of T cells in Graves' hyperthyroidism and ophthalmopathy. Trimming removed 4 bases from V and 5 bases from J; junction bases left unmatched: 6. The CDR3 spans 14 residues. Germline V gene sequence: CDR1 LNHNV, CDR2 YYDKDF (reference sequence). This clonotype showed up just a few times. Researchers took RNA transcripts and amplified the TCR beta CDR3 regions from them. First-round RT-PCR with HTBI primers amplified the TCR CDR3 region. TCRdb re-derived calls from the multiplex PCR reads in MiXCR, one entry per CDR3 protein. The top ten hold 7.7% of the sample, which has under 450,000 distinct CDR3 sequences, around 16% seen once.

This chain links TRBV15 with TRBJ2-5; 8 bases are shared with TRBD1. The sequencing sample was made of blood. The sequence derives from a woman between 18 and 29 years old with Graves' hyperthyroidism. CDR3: CATSTRTGMETQYF. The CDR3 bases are TGTGCCACCAGCACCAGGACAGGGATGGAGACCCAGTACTTC.